This T cell receptor beta chain was recorded in a study of T cell changes during pregnancy in multiple sclerosis. Looked up from germline, CDR1 is SGHVS and CDR2 is FQNEAQ. The CDR3 is 16 amino acids. Trimming pared 7 bases from V and 9 bases from J, leaving 28 bases between. The method was immunoSEQ multiplex PCR; TCRdb's version includes in-frame clones alone and lacks a portion of them. The table records about 110,000 clones, 75% to 95% of them present only once. The clonotype was recovered from a female donor with multiple sclerosis, enrolled in a pregnancy study. Material: peripheral blood, obtained before pregnancy. V gene TRBV7-8 combines with J gene TRBJ2-7; D might be TRBD1 (6 bases). The chain's CDR3 is CASNPRRTASLLGQYF. The CDR3, as DNA: TGTGCCAGCAACCCGAGGCGGACAGCGTCGTTATTAGGGCAGTACTTC.